This is a list of T cell receptor beta chains from one sample in a study of STAT3 mutations in large granular lymphocyte leukemia. The method was immunoSEQ multiplex PCR; TCRdb's version includes in-frame clones alone and lacks a portion of them. The table lists about 16,000 clones, roughly four fifths of them singletons. Specimen: peripheral blood mononuclear cells. The source of these receptors is a man between 45 and 60 years old with T-cell large granular lymphocyte leukemia. Some clones in this sample may be carry-over from other donors' samples. CDR3s include the opening cysteine and the closing phenylalanine or tryptophan. The order of the fields is clone size, J gene, D gene, V gene, CDR3 protein, CDR3 DNA. D genes are given only for firm matches. Where a row states a size, it is once, few, many or the class of an expanded clone; other rows omit it.

abundance: .
j_gene: TRBJ2-7
d_gene: TRBD1
v_gene: TRBV18
CDR3aa: CASSRDFGTGNREQYF
CDR3nt: TGTGCCAGCTCACGCGACTTCGGGACAGGGAATCGCGAGCAGTACTTC

abundance: .
j_gene: TRBJ2-5
d_gene: .
v_gene: TRBV10-1
CDR3aa: CASSEVSSETQYF
CDR3nt: TGCGCCAGCAGTGAAGTCAGTTCGGAGACCCAGTACTTC

abundance: .
j_gene: TRBJ2-3
d_gene: .
v_gene: TRBV7-9
CDR3aa: CASSPPFRESTDTQYF
CDR3nt: TGTGCCAGCAGCCCCCCCTTTAGGGAAAGTACAGATACGCAGTATTTT

abundance: .
j_gene: TRBJ1-2
d_gene: .
v_gene: TRBV5-6
CDR3aa: CASSFKGRGVYGYTF
CDR3nt: TGTGCCAGCAGCTTTAAAGGAAGGGGGGTCTATGGCTACACCTTC

abundance: .
j_gene: TRBJ2-7
d_gene: .
v_gene: TRBV29-1
CDR3aa: CSVESGSIPGEQYF
CDR3nt: TGCAGCGTTGAATCGGGGTCTATACCGGGGGAGCAGTACTTC

abundance: .
j_gene: TRBJ2-4
d_gene: .
v_gene: TRBV18
CDR3aa: CASSSSIAKNIQYF
CDR3nt: TGTGCCAGCTCGTCGTCCATAGCCAAAAACATTCAGTACTTC

abundance: few
j_gene: TRBJ1-2
d_gene: .
v_gene: TRBV5-6
CDR3aa: CASSPDGTVMLWGYTF
CDR3nt: TGTGCCAGCAGCCCCGACGGTACGGTTATGCTTTGGGGCTACACCTTC

abundance: .
j_gene: TRBJ2-7
d_gene: .
v_gene: TRBV10-3
CDR3aa: CALRTGGSYEQYF
CDR3nt: TGTGCCCTCAGAACAGGTGGCTCCTACGAGCAGTACTTC

abundance: .
j_gene: TRBJ1-2
d_gene: TRBD1
v_gene: TRBV6-5
CDR3aa: CASTDRGRLGDGYTF
CDR3nt: TGTGCCAGCACAGACAGGGGCAGATTGGGGGATGGCTACACCTTC

abundance: few
j_gene: TRBJ2-2
d_gene: .
v_gene: TRBV7-3
CDR3aa: CASSFGIGELFF
CDR3nt: TGTGCCAGCAGCTTCGGGATCGGGGAGCTGTTTTTT

abundance: .
j_gene: TRBJ2-7
d_gene: TRBD2
v_gene: TRBV4-1
CDR3aa: CASSSPGGTYEQYF
CDR3nt: TGCGCCAGCAGCTCGCCGGGGGGTACCTACGAGCAGTACTTC

abundance: .
j_gene: TRBJ1-3
d_gene: TRBD1
v_gene: TRBV5-4
CDR3aa: CASTQGGGISGNTIYF
CDR3nt: TGTGCCAGCACCCAGGGGGGAGGGATCTCTGGAAACACCATATATTTT

abundance: .
j_gene: TRBJ1-3
d_gene: .
v_gene: TRBV2
CDR3aa: CASSTEGLGNTIYF
CDR3nt: TGTGCCAGCAGTACCGAGGGGCTTGGAAACACCATATATTTT

abundance: .
j_gene: TRBJ2-7
d_gene: TRBD1
v_gene: TRBV7-9
CDR3aa: CASSLQGNEQYF
CDR3nt: TGTGCCAGCAGCCTACAGGGGAACGAGCAGTACTTC

abundance: .
j_gene: TRBJ2-7
d_gene: .
v_gene: TRBV6-6
CDR3aa: CASSSPDLGANYEQYF
CDR3nt: TGTGCCAGCAGTTCGCCGGACCTGGGGGCAAATTACGAGCAGTACTTC

abundance: .
j_gene: TRBJ1-4
d_gene: .
v_gene: TRBV5-4
CDR3aa: CASSLGGPGEKLFF
CDR3nt: TGTGCCAGCAGCTTGGGGGGGCCCGGCGAAAAACTGTTTTTT

abundance: .
j_gene: TRBJ2-5
d_gene: .
v_gene: TRBV15
CDR3aa: CATSRGRQAGETQYF
CDR3nt: TGTGCCACCAGCAGGGGGAGACAGGCGGGGGAGACCCAGTACTTC

abundance: .
j_gene: TRBJ2-7
d_gene: .
v_gene: TRBV9
CDR3aa: CASSPEGWTDGDEQYF
CDR3nt: TGTGCCAGCAGCCCCGAGGGGTGGACGGACGGGGACGAGCAGTACTTC

abundance: .
j_gene: TRBJ2-7
d_gene: TRBD2
v_gene: TRBV6-5
CDR3aa: CASSLAGGINEQYF
CDR3nt: TGTGCCAGCAGTTTAGCGGGAGGAATAAACGAGCAGTACTTC

abundance: .
j_gene: TRBJ2-7
d_gene: TRBD1
v_gene: TRBV15
CDR3aa: CATSTGQGGSYEQYF
CDR3nt: TGTGCCACCAGCACCGGACAGGGTGGCTCCTACGAGCAGTACTTC

abundance: .
j_gene: TRBJ1-3
d_gene: .
v_gene: TRBV5-1
CDR3aa: CASSLDGTTGNTIYF
CDR3nt: TGCGCCAGCAGCTTGGACGGAACGACTGGAAACACCATATATTTT

abundance: .
j_gene: TRBJ2-7
d_gene: .
v_gene: TRBV18
CDR3aa: CASSAADYEQYF
CDR3nt: TGTGCCAGCTCAGCGGCTGACTACGAGCAGTACTTC

abundance: .
j_gene: TRBJ2-7
d_gene: TRBD2
v_gene: TRBV2
CDR3aa: CASRVTSGGAYEQYF
CDR3nt: TGTGCCAGCAGAGTTACTAGCGGGGGGGCCTACGAGCAGTACTTC

abundance: .
j_gene: TRBJ1-1
d_gene: .
v_gene: TRBV5-1
CDR3aa: CASSLLSVSTEAFF
CDR3nt: TGCGCCAGCAGCTTGTTATCAGTCAGCACTGAAGCTTTCTTT

abundance: .
j_gene: TRBJ1-5
d_gene: .
v_gene: TRBV7-2
CDR3aa: CASSSTGGVTNQPQHF
CDR3nt: TGTGCCAGCAGCTCGACAGGAGGGGTCACCAATCAGCCCCAGCATTTT

abundance: medium-sized
j_gene: TRBJ2-1
d_gene: .
v_gene: TRBV7-6
CDR3aa: CASSFRNNEQFF
CDR3nt: TGTGCCAGCAGCTTTAGAAACAATGAGCAGTTCTTC

abundance: few
j_gene: TRBJ2-7
d_gene: TRBD1
v_gene: TRBV10-2
CDR3aa: CASSDPGQGSSYEQYF
CDR3nt: TGCGCCAGCAGTGATCCCGGACAGGGGAGCTCCTACGAGCAGTACTTC

abundance: .
j_gene: TRBJ1-5
d_gene: TRBD1
v_gene: TRBV18
CDR3aa: CASSRTRPLTGSQSSNQPQHF
CDR3nt: TGTGCCAGCTCACGAACCCGGCCTTTGACAGGGTCCCAGTCGAGCAATCAGCCCCAGCATTTT

abundance: .
j_gene: TRBJ2-7
d_gene: TRBD2
v_gene: TRBV6-1
CDR3aa: CASSEWTSGPAYEQYF
CDR3nt: TGTGCCAGCAGTGAATGGACTAGCGGGCCCGCCTACGAGCAGTACTTC

abundance: once
j_gene: TRBJ2-7
d_gene: .
v_gene: TRBV18
CDR3aa: CASSPAGQFPYEQYF
CDR3nt: TGTGCCAGCTCACCAGCGGGACAGTTCCCCTACGAGCAGTACTTC

abundance: .
j_gene: TRBJ1-5
d_gene: .
v_gene: TRBV18
CDR3aa: CASSHGISNQPQHF
CDR3nt: TGTGCCAGCTCTCACGGGATCAGCAATCAGCCCCAGCATTTT

abundance: once
j_gene: TRBJ2-5
d_gene: TRBD1
v_gene: TRBV7-9
CDR3aa: CASSLGQGGAETQYF
CDR3nt: TGTGCCAGCAGCTTAGGACAGGGGGGAGCGGAGACCCAGTACTTC

abundance: few
j_gene: TRBJ1-6
d_gene: TRBD1
v_gene: TRBV27
CDR3aa: CASSLGTDDNSPLHF
CDR3nt: TGTGCCAGCAGTTTGGGGACAGACGATAATTCACCCCTCCACTTT

abundance: .
j_gene: TRBJ1-2
d_gene: .
v_gene: TRBV11-2
CDR3aa: CASRAIPGHNYGYTF
CDR3nt: TGTGCCAGCAGAGCTATACCGGGCCACAACTATGGCTACACCTTC

abundance: few
j_gene: TRBJ1-1
d_gene: .
v_gene: TRBV2
CDR3aa: CAISDGNTEAFF
CDR3nt: TGTGCCATCAGCGACGGGAACACTGAAGCTTTCTTT

abundance: .
j_gene: TRBJ1-4
d_gene: .
v_gene: TRBV5-1
CDR3aa: CASSATGSTNEKLFF
CDR3nt: TGCGCCAGCAGCGCAACAGGGTCAACTAATGAAAAACTGTTTTTT

abundance: .
j_gene: TRBJ2-5
d_gene: TRBD2
v_gene: TRBV10-2
CDR3aa: CASTRTSSQETQYF
CDR3nt: TGCGCCAGCACGCGGACTAGCTCCCAAGAGACCCAGTACTTC

abundance: .
j_gene: TRBJ2-1
d_gene: .
v_gene: TRBV14
CDR3aa: CASSLGGSSGSSYNEQFF
CDR3nt: TGTGCCAGCAGCCTAGGGGGGTCTAGCGGCAGCTCCTACAATGAGCAGTTCTTC

abundance: .
j_gene: TRBJ2-7
d_gene: .
v_gene: TRBV6-5
CDR3aa: CASSYPPSEQYF
CDR3nt: TGTGCCAGCAGTTACCCCCCAAGCGAGCAGTACTTC

abundance: .
j_gene: TRBJ2-7
d_gene: TRBD1
v_gene: TRBV19
CDR3aa: CASSIGTGLGEQYF
CDR3nt: TGTGCCAGTAGTATTGGGACAGGTTTGGGCGAGCAGTACTTC